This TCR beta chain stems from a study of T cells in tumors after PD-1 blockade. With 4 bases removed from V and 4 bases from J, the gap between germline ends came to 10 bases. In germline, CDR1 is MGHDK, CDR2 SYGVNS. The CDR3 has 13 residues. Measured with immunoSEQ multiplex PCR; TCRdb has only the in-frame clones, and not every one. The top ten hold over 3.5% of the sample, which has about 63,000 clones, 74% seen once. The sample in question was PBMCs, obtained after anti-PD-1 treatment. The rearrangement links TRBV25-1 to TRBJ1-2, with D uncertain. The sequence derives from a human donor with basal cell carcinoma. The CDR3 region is CASSAEILYGYTF. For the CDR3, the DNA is TGTGCCAGCAGTGCGGAGATCCTCTATGGCTACACCTTC.